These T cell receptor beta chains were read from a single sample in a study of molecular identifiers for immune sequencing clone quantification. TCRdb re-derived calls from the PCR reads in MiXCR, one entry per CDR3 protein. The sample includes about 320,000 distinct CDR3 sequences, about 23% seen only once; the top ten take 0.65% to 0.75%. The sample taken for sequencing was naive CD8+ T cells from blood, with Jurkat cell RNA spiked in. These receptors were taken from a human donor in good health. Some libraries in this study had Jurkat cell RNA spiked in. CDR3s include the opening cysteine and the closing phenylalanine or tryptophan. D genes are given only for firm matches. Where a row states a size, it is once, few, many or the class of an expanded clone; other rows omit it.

TGCGCCAGCAGCTTGCCGGGGGCCTCCTACGAGCAGTACTTC	CASSLPGASYEQYF	NA	14	TRBV5-1	many	TRBJ2-7
TGTGCCAGCAGGGGGCGGGGCGGGGGGGCCGCAGATACGCAGTATTTT	CASRGRGGGAADTQYF	TRBD2	16	TRBV12-3/TRBV12-4	NA	TRBJ2-3
TGCAGCGGCACACTTCATAGCGGGAGTGGGAGTAATGAGCAGTTCTTC	CSGTLHSGSGSNEQFF	TRBD2	16	TRBV29-1	many	TRBJ2-1
TGTGCCAGCAGCCTGATGGGACAGGGGGAAGATACGCAGTATTTT	CASSLMGQGEDTQYF	TRBD1	15	TRBV3-1	NA	TRBJ2-3
TGTGCCAGCAGCAGGGTCAGAGCAACTAATGAAAAACTGGTTTTT	CASSRVRATNEKLVF	NA	15	TRBV7-9	NA	TRBJ1-4
TGCAGCGTTCTATCGAGAGGTGAAAGCTCTGGGGCCAACGTCCTGACTTTC	CSVLSRGESSGANVLTF	NA	17	TRBV29-1	many	TRBJ2-6
TGTGCCAGCAGCGGTCCCGGGACAGTCTACGAGCAGTACTTC	CASSGPGTVYEQYF	TRBD1	14	TRBV7-9	NA	TRBJ2-7
TGTGCCAGCAGTTACCGTCCAGGGGGTAGCTCCTACGGGCAGTACTTC	CASSYRPGGSSYGQYF	TRBD1	16	TRBV6-6	NA	TRBJ2-7
TGTGCCAGCAGCTCAAATTCCTTGGGTGTGGACTACAATGAGCAGTTCTTC	CASSSNSLGVDYNEQFF	NA	17	TRBV7-6	few	TRBJ2-1
TGCAGTGCTAGAGGCTTTCCTAGCGGGGGGCCGTCCGATACGCAGTATTTT	CSARGFPSGGPSDTQYF	TRBD2	17	TRBV20-1	NA	TRBJ2-3
TGCGCCAGCAGCCAAGACAGGATCATGTTAGCCAAAAACATTCAGTACTTC	CASSQDRIMLAKNIQYF	NA	17	TRBV4-3	many	TRBJ2-4
TGTGCCAGCAGCCAACCGGGGAACAATGAGCAGTTCTTC	CASSQPGNNEQFF	NA	13	TRBV3-1	few	TRBJ2-1
TGTGCCAGCAGCGCGGGGGGCGGGCCCACTGAAGCTTTCTTT	CASSAGGGPTEAFF	NA	14	TRBV9	once	TRBJ1-1
TGTGCCTGGAGTGTTGTTCCCGGGGAGCTGTTTTTT	CAWSVVPGELFF	NA	12	TRBV30	many	TRBJ2-2
TGTGCCAGCAGCTCCCGGGACTATCACCCCCCGGATACGCAGTATTTT	CASSSRDYHPPDTQYF	TRBD2	16	TRBV5-6	NA	TRBJ2-3
TGTGCCATCAGTGATCCTCCCGACTACAATGAGCAGTTCTTC	CAISDPPDYNEQFF	NA	14	TRBV10-3	NA	TRBJ2-1
TGTGCCAGCAGCCCCTCAGGCAGCAATCAGCCCCAGCATTTT	CASSPSGSNQPQHF	NA	14	TRBV7-9	many	TRBJ1-5
TGTGCCAGCAGCCGAACCGGGGAGATGTTTTTT	CASSRTGEMFF	NA	11	TRBV7-9	NA	TRBJ2-2
TGTGCCAGCAGCCAAGAGGGGACCTACAATGAGCAGTTCTTC	CASSQEGTYNEQFF	NA	14	TRBV3-1	few	TRBJ2-1
TGTGCCAGCAGTTACTCGACGACAGAGACCCAGTACTTC	CASSYSTTETQYF	NA	13	TRBV6-6	few	TRBJ2-5
TGTGCCAGCAGCTTTCATTCAGCGGGGGGTTATGAGCAGTTCTTC	CASSFHSAGGYEQFF	TRBD2	15	TRBV7-2	NA	TRBJ2-1
TGTGCCAGCAGTTTATACAATACGGTTCTTGAAGCTTCCTTT	CASSLYNTVLEASF	NA	14	TRBV28	NA	TRBJ1-1
TGTGCCATCAGTGAACGGAACGAGCAGTACTTC	CAISERNEQYF	NA	11	TRBV10-3	NA	TRBJ2-7
TGTGCCAGCAGCTTGGTGAATGACCAAGAGACCCAGTACTTC	CASSLVNDQETQYF	NA	14	TRBV5-5	few	TRBJ2-5
TGCGCCAGCAGCTTGGAGTTGGGCTACGAGCAGTACTTC	CASSLELGYEQYF	NA	13	TRBV5-1	many	TRBJ2-7
TGTGCCAGCAGCTTAGGGGATGAACCAAATCAGCCCCAGCATTTT	CASSLGDEPNQPQHF	NA	15	TRBV7-9	many	TRBJ1-5
TGCGCCAGCAGCCAAGTTACTCCGGGGAGCAATCAGCCCCAGCATTTT	CASSQVTPGSNQPQHF	NA	16	TRBV4-1	many	TRBJ1-5
TGCAGTATCCTCTGGGCCGGGGAGCTGTTTTTT	CSILWAGELFF	NA	11	TRBV29-1	NA	TRBJ2-2
TGTGCCAGCAGCCAAGATCTTATCTCGGCTCTGCGCGAACAGTTCTTC	CASSQDLISALREQFF	NA	16	TRBV4-2	NA	TRBJ2-1
TGCGCCAGCAGCCAAGATCGTGATGGGACCCAGTACTTC	CASSQDRDGTQYF	NA	13	TRBV4-3	once	TRBJ2-5
TGTGCCCGCAGTCGGGGGGGGGATCCAGCCAAAAACATTCAGTACTTC	CARSRGGDPAKNIQYF	TRBD2	16	TRBV9	NA	TRBJ2-4
TGTGCCAGCAGTTTTTCCGGGACAGGGTGGGGTGATGGCTACACCTTC	CASSFSGTGWGDGYTF	TRBD1	16	TRBV27	NA	TRBJ1-2
TGTGCCAGCAGTTCCGGGAAGTCCTACGAGCAGTACTTC	CASSSGKSYEQYF	NA	13	TRBV27	NA	TRBJ2-7
TGCAGTGCTAGGTCTAGCGGGGGATATCCCACAGATACGCAGTATTTT	CSARSSGGYPTDTQYF	TRBD2	16	TRBV20-1	many	TRBJ2-3
TGTGCCAGCAGTTTCCGGTCCAGCTCCACAGATACGCAGTATTTT	CASSFRSSSTDTQYF	NA	15	TRBV28	NA	TRBJ2-3
TGTGCCAGCAGTTTTGCTGGACAGGGGACCTCTGGGGCCAACGTCCTGACTTTC	CASSFAGQGTSGANVLTF	TRBD1	18	TRBV28	NA	TRBJ2-6
TGCGCCAGCAGCCAAGACGAGGAAAACGAGCAGTACTTC	CASSQDEENEQYF	NA	13	TRBV4-1	NA	TRBJ2-7
TGTGCCAGCAGTCATTCCCTGGGACAGGGAGAAGCTTTCTTT	CASSHSLGQGEAFF	TRBD1	14	TRBV12-3/TRBV12-4	NA	TRBJ1-1
TGTGCCAGCAGTTTATCCGGGACCGACACAGATACGCAGTATTTT	CASSLSGTDTDTQYF	NA	15	TRBV27	NA	TRBJ2-3
TGTGCCTGGAGTTCCAGGGTCTTGGTCTCTGGAAACACCATATATTTT	CAWSSRVLVSGNTIYF	NA	16	TRBV30	few	TRBJ1-3
TGTGCCAGCAGCTTCTCTCGCGACTCTTCGTTCAGGAGTAGCACAGATACGCAGTATTTT	CASSFSRDSSFRSSTDTQYF	NA	20	TRBV7-9	NA	TRBJ2-3
TGTGCCACCAGTGATCCCGCCGGGACAAGGACCCAGTACTTC	CATSDPAGTRTQYF	NA	14	TRBV24-1	NA	TRBJ2-5
TGCGCCAGCAGCCGGACGGGACAGGGTATTTTCTACAATGAGCAGTTCTTC	CASSRTGQGIFYNEQFF	TRBD1	17	TRBV4-1	few	TRBJ2-1
TGTGCCAGCAGTTTAAGGGGGAGAATGGGCTACACCTTC	CASSLRGRMGYTF	NA	13	TRBV28	many	TRBJ1-2
TGCAGTGCTAGAGCTAGCAGGGGGCCTCGGAGTGAGCAGTTCTTC	CSARASRGPRSEQFF	TRBD1	15	TRBV20-1	NA	TRBJ2-1
TGTGCCACCAGCAGAGGAATATCCGGGACAGCATACGGAAACACCATATATTTT	CATSRGISGTAYGNTIYF	TRBD1	18	TRBV15	many	TRBJ1-3
TGCGCCAGCAGCCAAGGCCGTAGCTCCTACAATGAGCAGTTCTTC	CASSQGRSSYNEQFF	NA	15	TRBV4-3	few	TRBJ2-1
TGTGCCAGCAAAACAGGGGAGAAGTTTAATATCTATCAGCCCCAGCATTTT	CASKTGEKFNIYQPQHF	TRBD1	17	TRBV6-4	NA	TRBJ1-5
TGTGCCAGCAGCCCCCCTGGAGGGTTTGGAAACACCATATATTTT	CASSPPGGFGNTIYF	NA	15	TRBV7-9	few	TRBJ1-3
TGTGCCACCAGTGACCCTGGAGAGCAGGAACCGACTAGCGGGAGTTCCATGGGTGAGCAGTTCTTC	CATSDPGEQEPTSGSSMGEQFF	TRBD2	22	TRBV24-1	once	TRBJ2-1
TGTGCCAGCAGCGATCCCGGGACAGTCTACGAGCAGTACTTC	CASSDPGTVYEQYF	TRBD1	14	TRBV7-9	NA	TRBJ2-7